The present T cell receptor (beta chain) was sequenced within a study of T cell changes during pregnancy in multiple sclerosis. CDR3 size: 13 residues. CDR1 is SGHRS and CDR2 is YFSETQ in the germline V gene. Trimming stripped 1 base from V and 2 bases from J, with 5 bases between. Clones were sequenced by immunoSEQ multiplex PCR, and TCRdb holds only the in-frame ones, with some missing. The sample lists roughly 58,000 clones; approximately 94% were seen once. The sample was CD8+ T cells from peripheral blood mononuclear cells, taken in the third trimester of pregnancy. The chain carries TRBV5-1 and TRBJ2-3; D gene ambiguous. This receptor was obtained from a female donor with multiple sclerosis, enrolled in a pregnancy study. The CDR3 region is CASSLYPTDTQYF. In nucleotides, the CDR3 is TGCGCCAGCAGCTTGTATCCCACAGATACGCAGTATTTT.